This record looks at one TCR beta chain sequence and its context. Its target is not known. V was pared by 1 base and J by 3 bases, with 15 bases of the junction left unmatched. Germline CDR1 is SGHVS and CDR2 is FQNEAQ. The CDR3 spans 19 residues. These data are taken from a study of CD8 T cells in ankylosing spondylitis. Quantitative 5'-RACE with molecular barcodes generated TCR beta libraries. MiXCR was run by TCRdb on the 5' RACE reads, yielding one entry per CDR3 protein. The sample contains tens of thousands of distinct CDR3 sequences, 27% of which appear only once. General study points: In synovial fluid and blood from reactive arthritis, some motif variants were previously reported. As for the disease-linked clones, they showed a CD8+ phenotype and occurred at relatively low frequencies in peripheral blood. Within matched ankylosing spondylitis synovial fluid, disease-linked clones were reportedly significantly enriched.

Sequencing input: blood, either unsorted or a sorted T cell fraction (not recorded which). This sequence was found in a male donor with ankylosing spondylitis or in good health (not recorded which). This chain links TRBV7-8 with TRBJ2-1; 7 bases are shared with TRBD2. The CDR3 is CASSLGGGRTSTFYNEQFF. DNA of the CDR3: TGTGCCAGCAGCTTAGGGGGGGGTAGAACCTCTACTTTCTACAATGAGCAGTTCTTC.